A selection of T cell receptor beta chains follows, all from one sample in a study of T cells in localized non-small cell lung cancer. Libraries were prepared by immunoSEQ multiplex PCR; TCRdb keeps only in-frame clonotypes and omits some of them. The table shows about 33,000 clones, with around 94% occurring only once. The source was peripheral blood, collected before any cancer treatment. These receptors all stem from a female donor over 55 with stage I lung adenocarcinoma. Both conserved end residues are part of each CDR3. The order of the fields is J gene, CDR3 length, D gene, clone size, V gene, CDR3 DNA, CDR3 protein. A D gene is named only where the DNA matches it firmly. Part of the rows lack a size; the others show once, few, many or a class for expanded clones.

TRBJ1-5,14,TRBD1,.,TRBV7-9,TGTGCCAGCAGCTCAGGGGGAGTCAATCAGCCCCAGCATTTT,CASSSGGVNQPQHF
TRBJ2-3,12,.,.,TRBV5-1,TGCGCCAGCAGCTCCGGACCAGATACGCAGTATTTT,CASSSGPDTQYF
TRBJ2-2,13,TRBD1,.,TRBV23-1,TGCGCCGTCCGGGACAGGGCCACCGGGGAGCTGTTTTTT,CAVRDRATGELFF
TRBJ2-7,15,.,.,TRBV2,TGTGCCAGCATCCCAGACGGGCGGTCCTCCTACGAGCAGTACTTC,CASIPDGRSSYEQYF
TRBJ1-6,15,.,.,TRBV9,TGTGCCAGCAGCGTAGGGATAGGCTTGGCCTCACCCCTCCACTTT,CASSVGIGLASPLHF
TRBJ2-2,15,.,.,TRBV7-9,TGTGCCAGCAGCTTACACAGCCCTAACACCGGGGAGCTGTTTTTT,CASSLHSPNTGELFF
TRBJ1-3,12,.,.,TRBV11-3,TGTGCCAGCAGCTCCGCTGGAAACACCATATATTTT,CASSSAGNTIYF
TRBJ1-3,14,.,.,TRBV5-6,TGTGCCAGCAGCGTCAGGGGCTCTGGAAACACCATATATTTT,CASSVRGSGNTIYF
TRBJ2-5,13,TRBD1,.,TRBV6-1,TGTGCCAGCATTAGGGACAGGGGGGAGACCCAGTACTTC,CASIRDRGETQYF
TRBJ2-5,16,.,once,TRBV5-3,TGTGCCAGAAGTTTTAGGCCCCGGGACATGGAAGAGACCCAGTACTTC,CARSFRPRDMEETQYF
TRBJ2-5,14,.,.,TRBV14,TGTGCCAGCAGTTGGGGGGGGCTCAGAAGGACCCAGTACTTC,CASSWGGLRRTQYF
TRBJ2-3,12,.,.,TRBV5-1,TGCGCCAGCAGCCCTGACAGGAGAACGCAGTATTTT,CASSPDRRTQYF
TRBJ1-3,16,TRBD1,.,TRBV14,TGTGCCAGCAGCCAAGGAATAGGGGGCGCTGGAAACACCATATATTTT,CASSQGIGGAGNTIYF
TRBJ1-4,18,TRBD1,.,TRBV5-4,TGTGCCAGCAGCCGTGGGCGGGACAGGACTGCAACTAATGAAAAACTGTTTTTT,CASSRGRDRTATNEKLFF
TRBJ1-2,18,TRBD1,.,TRBV13,TGTGCCAGCAGCCCCTCCCTCGGACAGGCCCGACAGGGCCCTGGCTACACCTTC,CASSPSLGQARQGPGYTF
TRBJ1-2,14,TRBD1,.,TRBV6-5,TGTGCCAGCAGTTACCAGGGGGTGCCCTATGGCTACACCTTC,CASSYQGVPYGYTF
TRBJ2-1,14,.,.,TRBV2,TGTGCCAGCAGCCACGCCGGGGACTCCGCCGAGCAGTTCTTC,CASSHAGDSAEQFF
TRBJ2-3,17,TRBD1,.,TRBV6-1,TGTGCCAGCAGTGAAAGAGGCCTCGGACAGGGCACAGATACGCAGTATTTT,CASSERGLGQGTDTQYF
TRBJ1-1,14,.,.,TRBV9,TGTGCCAGCAGACAGGGCTCTGTGAACACTGAAGCTTTCTTT,CASRQGSVNTEAFF
TRBJ2-5,11,.,.,TRBV5-1,TGCGCCAGCAGCCTCGGGGGACGGCAGTACTTC,CASSLGGRQYF
TRBJ2-5,15,.,.,TRBV5-5,TGTGCCAGCAGGGGAGGGACAGCCTACCAAGAGACCCAGTACTTC,CASRGGTAYQETQYF
TRBJ2-1,14,.,.,TRBV18,TGTGCCAGCTCACCAAGGGAAAGGCTGCATGAGCAGTTCTTC,CASSPRERLHEQFF
TRBJ2-2,13,.,.,TRBV6-1,TGTGCCAGTCGGGACCGAGTGGCCGGGGAGCTGTTTTTT,CASRDRVAGELFF
TRBJ1-4,14,TRBD1,.,TRBV6-5,TGTGCCAGCAAAGGGACAGATCATCGGGGGAAACTGTTTTTT,CASKGTDHRGKLFF
TRBJ1-3,14,TRBD1,.,TRBV27,TGTGCCAGCAGGGGACAGGGCTCTGGAAACACCATATATTTT,CASRGQGSGNTIYF
TRBJ2-3,15,TRBD2,.,TRBV28,TGTGCCAGCTTAGCGGGGGGGTGGGGCACAGATACGCAGTATTTT,CASLAGGWGTDTQYF
TRBJ1-6,15,TRBD1,.,TRBV27,TGTGCCAGCACCCTCGGGACAGCGCCTAATTCACCCCTCCACTTT,CASTLGTAPNSPLHF